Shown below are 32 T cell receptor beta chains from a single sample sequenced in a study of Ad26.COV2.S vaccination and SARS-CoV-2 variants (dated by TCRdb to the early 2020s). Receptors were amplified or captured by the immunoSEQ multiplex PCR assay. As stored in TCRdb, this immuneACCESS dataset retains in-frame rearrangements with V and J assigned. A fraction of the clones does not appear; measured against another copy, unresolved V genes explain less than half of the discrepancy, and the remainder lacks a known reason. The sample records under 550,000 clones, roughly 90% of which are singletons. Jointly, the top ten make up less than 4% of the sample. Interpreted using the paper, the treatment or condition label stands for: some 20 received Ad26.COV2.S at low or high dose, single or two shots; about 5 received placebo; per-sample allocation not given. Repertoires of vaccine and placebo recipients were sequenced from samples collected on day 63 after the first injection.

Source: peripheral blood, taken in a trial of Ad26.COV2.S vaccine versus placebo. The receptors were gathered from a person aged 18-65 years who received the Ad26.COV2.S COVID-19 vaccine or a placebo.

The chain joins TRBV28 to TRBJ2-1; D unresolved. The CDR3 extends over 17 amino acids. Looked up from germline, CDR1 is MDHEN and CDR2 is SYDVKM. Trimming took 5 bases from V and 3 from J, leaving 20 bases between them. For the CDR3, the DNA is TGTGCCAGCAGTATTCGACAAAGGCATCCCCTCTACAATGAGCAGTTCTTC. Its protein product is CASSIRQRHPLYNEQFF.

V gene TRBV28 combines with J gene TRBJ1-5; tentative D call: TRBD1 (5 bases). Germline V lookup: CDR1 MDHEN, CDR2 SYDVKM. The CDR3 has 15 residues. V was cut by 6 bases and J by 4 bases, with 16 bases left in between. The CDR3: CASSPPPPGNQPQHF. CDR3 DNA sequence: TGTGCCAGCAGCCCACCCCCGCCAGGGAATCAGCCCCAGCATTTT.

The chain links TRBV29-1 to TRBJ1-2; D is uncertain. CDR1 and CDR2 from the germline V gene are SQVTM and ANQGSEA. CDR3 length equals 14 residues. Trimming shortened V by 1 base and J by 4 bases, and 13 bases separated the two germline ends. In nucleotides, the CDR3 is TGCAGCGTTGAAGCGGTCCCGAGCCGCTATGGCTACACCTTC. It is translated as CSVEAVPSRYGYTF.

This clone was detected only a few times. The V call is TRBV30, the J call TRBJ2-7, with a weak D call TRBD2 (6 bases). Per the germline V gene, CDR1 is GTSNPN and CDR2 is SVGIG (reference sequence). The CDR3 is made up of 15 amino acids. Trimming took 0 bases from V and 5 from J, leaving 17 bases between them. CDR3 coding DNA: TGTGCCTGGAGTGTGACCCCCGGGGACTCAGACGAGCAGTACTTC. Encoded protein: CAWSVTPGDSDEQYF.

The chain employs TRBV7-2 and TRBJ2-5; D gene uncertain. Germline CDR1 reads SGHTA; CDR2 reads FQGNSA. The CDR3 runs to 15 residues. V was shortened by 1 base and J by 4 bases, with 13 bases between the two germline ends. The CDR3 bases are TGTGCCAGCAGCTTAGGCCGTTTGGGCGGAGAGACCCAGTACTTC. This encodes CASSLGRLGGETQYF.

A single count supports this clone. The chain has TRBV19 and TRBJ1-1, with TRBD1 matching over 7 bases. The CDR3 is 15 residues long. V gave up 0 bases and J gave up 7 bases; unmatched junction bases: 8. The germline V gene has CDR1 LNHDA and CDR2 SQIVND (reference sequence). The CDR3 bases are TGTGCCAGTAGTATAGAGGGCAGGGGGTGGAATGAAGCTTTCTTT. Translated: CASSIEGRGWNEAFF.

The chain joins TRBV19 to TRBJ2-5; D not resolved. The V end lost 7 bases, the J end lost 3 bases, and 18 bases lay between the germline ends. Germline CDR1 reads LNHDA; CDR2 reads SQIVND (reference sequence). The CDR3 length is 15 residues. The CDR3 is CASTPGLQPKETQYF. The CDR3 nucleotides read TGTGCCAGTACACCCGGTCTCCAACCCAAAGAGACCCAGTACTTC.

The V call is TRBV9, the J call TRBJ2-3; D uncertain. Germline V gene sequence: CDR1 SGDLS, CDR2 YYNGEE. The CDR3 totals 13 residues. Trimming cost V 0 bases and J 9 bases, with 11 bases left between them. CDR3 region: CASSVEPYTTQYF. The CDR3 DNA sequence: TGTGCCAGCAGCGTAGAACCCTATACAACGCAGTATTTT.

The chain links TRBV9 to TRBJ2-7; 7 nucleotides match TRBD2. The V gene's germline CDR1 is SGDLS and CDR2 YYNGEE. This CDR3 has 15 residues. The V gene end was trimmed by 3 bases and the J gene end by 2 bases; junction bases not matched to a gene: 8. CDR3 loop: CASSDREAAPYEQYF. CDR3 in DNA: TGTGCCAGCAGCGACCGGGAGGCAGCCCCCTACGAGCAGTACTTC.

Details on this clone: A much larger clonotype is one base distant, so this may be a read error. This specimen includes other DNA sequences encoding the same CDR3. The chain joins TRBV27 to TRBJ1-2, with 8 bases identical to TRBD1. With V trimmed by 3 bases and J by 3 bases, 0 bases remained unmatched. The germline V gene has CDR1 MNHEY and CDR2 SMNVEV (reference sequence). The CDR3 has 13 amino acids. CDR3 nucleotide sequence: TGTGCCAGCAGTTTGGACAGGGACTATGGCTACACCTTC. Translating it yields CASSLDRDYGYTF.

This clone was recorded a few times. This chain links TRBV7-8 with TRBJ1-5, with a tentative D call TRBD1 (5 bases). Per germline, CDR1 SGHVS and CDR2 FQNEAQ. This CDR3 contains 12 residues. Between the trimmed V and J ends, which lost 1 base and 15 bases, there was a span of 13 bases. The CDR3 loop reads CASSLDLQTAHF. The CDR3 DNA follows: TGTGCCAGCAGCTTAGACCTTCAGACAGCGCATTTT.

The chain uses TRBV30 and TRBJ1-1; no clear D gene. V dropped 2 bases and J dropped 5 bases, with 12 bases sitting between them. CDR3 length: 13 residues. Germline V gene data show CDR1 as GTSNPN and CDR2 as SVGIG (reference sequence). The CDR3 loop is CAWSLEGRTEAFF. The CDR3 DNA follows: TGTGCCTGGAGTCTCGAAGGGCGTACTGAAGCTTTCTTT. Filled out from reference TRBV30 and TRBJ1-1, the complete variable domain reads SQTIHQWPATLVQPVGSPLSLECTVEGTSNPNLYWYRQAAGRGLQLLFYSVGIGQISSEVPQNLSASRPQDRQFILSSKKLLLSDSGFYLCAWSLEGRTEAFFGQGTRLTVV.

The CDR3 nucleotides are TGTGCCAGCAGCCAAGTGGGGGAAGGACCTCATGGCTACACCTTC. Protein sequence: CASSQVGEGPHGYTF. The rearrangement uses TRBV3-1 (or the pseudogene TRBV3-2) and TRBJ1-2, with D possibly matching TRBD1 (5 bases). CDR3 length: 15 residues. The V end lost 1 base, the J end lost 6 bases, and 15 bases lay between the germline ends. The germline V gene has CDR1 LGHDT and CDR2 YNNKEL (reference sequence).

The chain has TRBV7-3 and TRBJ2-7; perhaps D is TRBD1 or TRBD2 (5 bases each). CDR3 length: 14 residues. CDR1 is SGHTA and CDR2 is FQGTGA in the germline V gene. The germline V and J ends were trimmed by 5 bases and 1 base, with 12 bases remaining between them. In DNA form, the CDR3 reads TGTGCCAGCAGCCCAGGGACGGATTCCTACGAGCAGTACTTC. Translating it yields CASSPGTDSYEQYF.

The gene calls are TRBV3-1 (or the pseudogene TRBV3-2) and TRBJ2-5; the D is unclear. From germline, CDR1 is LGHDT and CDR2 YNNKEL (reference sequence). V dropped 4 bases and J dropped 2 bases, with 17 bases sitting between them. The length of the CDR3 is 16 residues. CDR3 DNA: TGTGCCAGCAGCCGCCTGCTGAACGCAAAACAAGAGACCCAGTACTTC. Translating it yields CASSRLLNAKQETQYF.

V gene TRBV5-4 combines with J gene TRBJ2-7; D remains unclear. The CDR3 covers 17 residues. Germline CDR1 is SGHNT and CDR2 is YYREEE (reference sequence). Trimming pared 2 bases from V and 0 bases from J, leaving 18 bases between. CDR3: CASSLDHTAVSSYEQYF. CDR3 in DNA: TGTGCCAGCAGCTTAGACCACACCGCCGTGAGCTCCTACGAGCAGTACTTC.

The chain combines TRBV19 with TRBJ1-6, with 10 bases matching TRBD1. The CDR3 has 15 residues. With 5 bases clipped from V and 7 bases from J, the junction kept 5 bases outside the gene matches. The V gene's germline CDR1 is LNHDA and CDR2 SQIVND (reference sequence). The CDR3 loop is CASSAPGQGNSPLHF. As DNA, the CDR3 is TGTGCCAGTAGTGCCCCGGGACAGGGGAATTCACCCCTCCACTTT.

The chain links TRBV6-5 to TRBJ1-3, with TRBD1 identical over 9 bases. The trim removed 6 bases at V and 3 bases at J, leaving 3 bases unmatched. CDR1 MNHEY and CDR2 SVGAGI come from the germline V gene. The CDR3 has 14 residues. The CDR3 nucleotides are TGTGCCAGCAGACAGGGGGCAATTGGAAACACCATATATTTT. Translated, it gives CASRQGAIGNTIYF.

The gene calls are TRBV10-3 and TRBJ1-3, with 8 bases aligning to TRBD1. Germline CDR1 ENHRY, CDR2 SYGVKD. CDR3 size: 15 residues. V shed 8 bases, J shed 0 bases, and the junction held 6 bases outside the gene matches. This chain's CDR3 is CAIGGQASSGNTIYF. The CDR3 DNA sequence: TGTGCCATCGGGGGACAGGCCAGCTCTGGAAACACCATATATTTT.

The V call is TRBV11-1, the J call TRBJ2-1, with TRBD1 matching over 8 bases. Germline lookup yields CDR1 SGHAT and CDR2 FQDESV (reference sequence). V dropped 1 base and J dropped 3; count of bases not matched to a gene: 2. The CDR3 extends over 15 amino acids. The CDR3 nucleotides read TGTGCCAGCAGCTTAGAGGGACAGGTCTACAATGAGCAGTTCTTC. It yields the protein CASSLEGQVYNEQFF.

DNA of the CDR3: TGTGCCACCCTATTACACAATGAGCAGTTCTTC. Its protein product is CATLLHNEQFF. This rearrangement joins TRBV25-1 to TRBJ2-1; the D is unclear. Germline values: CDR1 MGHDK, CDR2 SYGVNS. The CDR3 covers 11 residues. Trimming shortened V by 10 bases and J by 5 bases, and 9 bases separated the two germline ends.

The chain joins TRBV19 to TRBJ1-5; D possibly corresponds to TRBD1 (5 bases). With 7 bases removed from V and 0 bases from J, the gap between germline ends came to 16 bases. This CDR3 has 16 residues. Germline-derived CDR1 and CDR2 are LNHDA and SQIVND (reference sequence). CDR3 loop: CASTSGTPYSNQPQHF. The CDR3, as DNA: TGTGCCAGTACCTCTGGGACCCCGTATAGCAATCAGCCCCAGCATTTT.

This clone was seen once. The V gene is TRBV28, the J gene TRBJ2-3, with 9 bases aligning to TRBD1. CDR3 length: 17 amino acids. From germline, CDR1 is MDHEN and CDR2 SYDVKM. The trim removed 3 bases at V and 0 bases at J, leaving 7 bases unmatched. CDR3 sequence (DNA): TGTGCCAGCAGTTTTTATGGGACAGGGTCGAGCACAGATACGCAGTATTTT. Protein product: CASSFYGTGSSTDTQYF.

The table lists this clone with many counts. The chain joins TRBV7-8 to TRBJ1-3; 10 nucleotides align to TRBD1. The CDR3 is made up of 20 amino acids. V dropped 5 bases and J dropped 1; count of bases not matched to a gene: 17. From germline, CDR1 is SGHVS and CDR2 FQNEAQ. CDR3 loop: CASSPSGWTGGRSSGNTIYF. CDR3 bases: TGTGCCAGCAGCCCCAGCGGATGGACAGGGGGAAGAAGTTCTGGAAACACCATATATTTT.

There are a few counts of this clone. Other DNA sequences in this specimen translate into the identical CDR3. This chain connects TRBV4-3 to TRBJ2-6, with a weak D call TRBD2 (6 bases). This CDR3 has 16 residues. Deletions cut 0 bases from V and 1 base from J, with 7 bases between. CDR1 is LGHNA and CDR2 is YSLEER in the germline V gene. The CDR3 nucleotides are TGCGCCAGCAGCCAAGATCGGGGGTCTGGGGCCAACGTCCTGACTTTC. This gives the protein CASSQDRGSGANVLTF.

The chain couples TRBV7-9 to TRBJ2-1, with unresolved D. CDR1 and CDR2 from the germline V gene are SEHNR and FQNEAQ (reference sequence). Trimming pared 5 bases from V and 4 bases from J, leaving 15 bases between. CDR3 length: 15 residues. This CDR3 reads CASSSAGPQYNEQFF. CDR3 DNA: TGTGCCAGCAGCAGCGCCGGGCCCCAGTACAATGAGCAGTTCTTC.

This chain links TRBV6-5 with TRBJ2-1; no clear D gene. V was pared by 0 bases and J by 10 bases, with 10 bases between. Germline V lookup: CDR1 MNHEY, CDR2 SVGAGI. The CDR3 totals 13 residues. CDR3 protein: CASSYSTELEQFF. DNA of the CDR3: TGTGCCAGCAGTTACTCGACGGAGTTAGAGCAGTTCTTC.

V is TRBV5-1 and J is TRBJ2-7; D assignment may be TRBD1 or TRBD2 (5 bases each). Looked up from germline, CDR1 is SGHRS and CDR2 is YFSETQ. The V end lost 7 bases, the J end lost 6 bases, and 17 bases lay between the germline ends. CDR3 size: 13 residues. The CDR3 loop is CASSLGTSLEQYF. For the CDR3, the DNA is TGCGCCAGCTCTCTCGGGACGTCACTCGAGCAGTACTTC.

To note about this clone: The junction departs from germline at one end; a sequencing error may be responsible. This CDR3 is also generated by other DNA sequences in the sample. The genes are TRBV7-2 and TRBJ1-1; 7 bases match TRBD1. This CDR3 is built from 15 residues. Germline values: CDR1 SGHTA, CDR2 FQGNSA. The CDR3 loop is CASSLGGAGNTEAFF. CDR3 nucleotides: TGTGCCAGCAGTTTAGGGGGCGCTGGGAACACTGAAGCTTTCTTT.

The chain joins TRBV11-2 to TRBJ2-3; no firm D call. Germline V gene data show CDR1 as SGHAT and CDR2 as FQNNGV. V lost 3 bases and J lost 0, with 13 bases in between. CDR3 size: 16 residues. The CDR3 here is CASSLGYIRSTDTQYF. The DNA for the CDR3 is TGTGCCAGCAGCTTGGGTTATATCCGGAGCACAGATACGCAGTATTTT.

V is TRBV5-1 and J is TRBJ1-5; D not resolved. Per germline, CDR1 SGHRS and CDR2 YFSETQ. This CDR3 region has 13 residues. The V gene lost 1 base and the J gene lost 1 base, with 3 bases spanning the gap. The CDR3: CASSLRSNQPQHF. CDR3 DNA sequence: TGCGCCAGCAGCTTGAGGAGCAATCAGCCCCAGCATTTT.

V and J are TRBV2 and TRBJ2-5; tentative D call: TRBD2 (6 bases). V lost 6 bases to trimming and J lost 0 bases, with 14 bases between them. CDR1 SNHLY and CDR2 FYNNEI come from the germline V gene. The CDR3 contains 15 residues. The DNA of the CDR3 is TGTGCCAGCAGACCCCTGGGGGACTACCAAGAGACCCAGTACTTC. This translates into CASRPLGDYQETQYF.